The sequence of this TCR beta chain was determined in a study of T cell responses to AZD1222 COVID-19 vaccine (TCRdb year 2021). Notes on the research overall: AZD1222 recipients given second doses at about 4 weeks or at about 12 weeks were pooled, since spike-specific TCR depth and breadth were not found to differ between the two schedules. A total of 233 trial participants underwent TCR sequencing, of whom 207 received two doses of AZD1222 and about 25 received two doses of the MenACWY control vaccine. Trial participants were enrolled by age into subgroups of 18-55, 56-69 and 70-plus years, and about 150, 27 and 61 TCR-sequenced participants, respectively, were included in these subgroups. The paper's findings and limits, for the study overall: Because no day 14 peak-response samples were available, the repertoires could be characterized only after the peak T cell response. Conclusions about previously exposed vaccinees are limited because only five to seven AZD1222 recipients were SARS-CoV-2 seropositive at baseline. The vaccine-associated CD4 TCRs covered the entire spike protein, and the dominant responses fell in regions 160-218 and 743-854. Reportedly, close to half of the unique spike-specific TCRs recognized epitopes lying outside the regions that are mutated in the B.1.351 and B.1.1.7 variants. The 56-69-year group was small, and its depth increase did not reach significance, likely because of low power. Participants were mostly white British and included more females than males, and it was suggested by the authors that clonal diversity may have been underestimated. After two AZD1222 doses, both the breadth and the depth of spike-specific TCRs were significantly higher than at day 0 and than in MenACWY recipients.

Trimming takes 3 bases from V and 4 bases from J, and the germline ends sit 11 bases apart. For CDR1 and CDR2, the germline V gene lists KGHSH and LQKENI. Counted from cysteine to phenylalanine, this CDR3 has 14 amino acids. The sequence is cut down to CDR3 DNA, 42 bases in frame from base 1. The time point label for this specimen denotes: baseline before first vaccination. The vaccinee samples were drawn from two UK trials, COV001 and COV002, one of which was a single-blind randomized controlled phase 2/3 trial testing AZD1222 (ChAdOx1 nCoV-19) in healthy adults. For TCRbeta chain sequencing, PBMC samples from trial participants were taken at day 0 and at day 28 after the second dose. A note on this clone: Its antigen target is currently unknown. Base qualities are not at hand, and no much larger clone is one base apart.

The CDR3 regions of human TCRbeta chains were subjected to immunosequencing. For the original study's pipeline: Repertoire TCRs were checked for matches against a reference library of SARS-CoV-2-specific TCRs that had been generated using the MIRA antigen-specificity platform. Breadth was defined as the fraction of unique TCRs that were SARS-CoV-2-associated, and depth was defined as the fraction of total T cells that were SARS-CoV-2-associated. Using the MIRA data, each spike-specific TCR was mapped to the spike region that the TCR reacts to and placed in a CD4 or CD8 class. Log10-transformed breadth and depth values were compared by one-way ANOVA with Sidak's multiple comparisons tests. TCRdb mirrors the immuneACCESS table, restricted to in-frame sequences. Some clones are absent from its copies; in checked studies, under half trace to an unresolved V gene, and the reason for the others is unknown. V and J calls and clone size follow that table, whereas D and trimming were derived from the DNA. In this sample the table shows tens of thousands of clones, around 80% of which occur a single time. 45% to 60% of the sample is held by the ten biggest clonotypes.

The chain is assembled from TRBV18 and TRBJ2-3; confidence is insufficient to name the D gene. The receptor was isolated from an adult in good health. Sequences were derived from peripheral blood, sampled on day 0 of AZD1222 vaccination. The sequenced DNA: TGTGCCAGCTCACCGAGTCGACCCCCAGATACGCAGTATTTT. Translated, it gives CASSPSRPPDTQYF.